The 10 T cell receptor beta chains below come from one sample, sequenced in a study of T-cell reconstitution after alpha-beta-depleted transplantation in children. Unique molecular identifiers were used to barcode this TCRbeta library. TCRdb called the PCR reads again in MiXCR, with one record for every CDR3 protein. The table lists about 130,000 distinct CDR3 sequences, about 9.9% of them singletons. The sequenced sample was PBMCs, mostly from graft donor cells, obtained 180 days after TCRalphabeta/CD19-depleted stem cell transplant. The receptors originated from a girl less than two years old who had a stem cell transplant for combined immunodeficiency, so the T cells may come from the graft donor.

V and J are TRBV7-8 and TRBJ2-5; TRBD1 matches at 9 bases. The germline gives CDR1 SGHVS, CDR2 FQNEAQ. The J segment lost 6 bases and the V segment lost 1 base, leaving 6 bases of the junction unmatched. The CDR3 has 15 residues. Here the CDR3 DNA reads TGTGCCAGCAGCTTAGTCCGGGACAGGGCAAAGACCCAGTACTTC. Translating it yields CASSLVRDRAKTQYF.

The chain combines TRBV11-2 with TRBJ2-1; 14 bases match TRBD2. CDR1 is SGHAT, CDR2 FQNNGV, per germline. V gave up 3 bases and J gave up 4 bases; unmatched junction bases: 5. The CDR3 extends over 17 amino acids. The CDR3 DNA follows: TGTGCCAGCAGCTTGACTAGCGGGAGGGCCCCGTACAATGAGCAGTTCTTC. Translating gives CASSLTSGRAPYNEQFF.

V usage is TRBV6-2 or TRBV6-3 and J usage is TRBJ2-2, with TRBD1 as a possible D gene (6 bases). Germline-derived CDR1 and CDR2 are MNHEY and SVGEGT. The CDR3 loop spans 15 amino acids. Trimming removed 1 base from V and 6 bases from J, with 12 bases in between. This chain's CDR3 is CASSYWQGLSGELFF. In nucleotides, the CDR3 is TGTGCCAGCAGTTACTGGCAGGGGCTATCCGGGGAGCTGTTTTTT.

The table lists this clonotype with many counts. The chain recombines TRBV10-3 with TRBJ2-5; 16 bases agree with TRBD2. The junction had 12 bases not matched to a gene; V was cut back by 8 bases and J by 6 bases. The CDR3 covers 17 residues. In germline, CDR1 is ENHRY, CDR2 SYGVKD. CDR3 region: CAIAPALGLAGGKTQYF. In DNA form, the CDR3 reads TGTGCCATCGCCCCCGCCTTGGGACTAGCGGGAGGGAAGACCCAGTACTTC.

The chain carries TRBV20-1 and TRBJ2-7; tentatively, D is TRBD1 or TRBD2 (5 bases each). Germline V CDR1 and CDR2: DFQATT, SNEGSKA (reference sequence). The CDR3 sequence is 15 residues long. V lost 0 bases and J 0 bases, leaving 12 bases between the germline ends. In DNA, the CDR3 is TGCAGTGCTAGAGATTGGGGACGGAGCTCCTACGAGCAGTACTTC. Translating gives CSARDWGRSSYEQYF.

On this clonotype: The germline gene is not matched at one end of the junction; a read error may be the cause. This CDR3 reads CASSPRDGENAEAFF. As DNA, the CDR3 is TGCGCCAGCAGCCCCCGGGACGGGGAGAACGCTGAAGCTTTCTTT. The chain has TRBV5-1 and TRBJ1-1; the D gene is possibly TRBD1 (5 bases). Germline CDR1 is SGHRS and CDR2 is YFSETQ. This CDR3 is 15 amino acids long.

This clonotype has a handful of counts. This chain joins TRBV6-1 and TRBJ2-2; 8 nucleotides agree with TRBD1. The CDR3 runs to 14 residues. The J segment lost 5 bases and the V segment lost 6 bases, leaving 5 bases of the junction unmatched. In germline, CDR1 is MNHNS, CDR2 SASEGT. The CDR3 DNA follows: TGTGCCAGCAGACAGGGGGATCGGACCGGGGAGCTGTTTTTT. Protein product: CASRQGDRTGELFF.

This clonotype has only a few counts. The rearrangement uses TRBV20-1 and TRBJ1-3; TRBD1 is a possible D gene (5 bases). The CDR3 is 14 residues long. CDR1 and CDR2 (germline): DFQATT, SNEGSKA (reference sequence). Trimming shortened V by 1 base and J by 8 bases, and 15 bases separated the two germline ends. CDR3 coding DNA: TGCAGTGCTAGAGCGCTGAACCTAGGGGACACCATATATTTT. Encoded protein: CSARALNLGDTIYF.

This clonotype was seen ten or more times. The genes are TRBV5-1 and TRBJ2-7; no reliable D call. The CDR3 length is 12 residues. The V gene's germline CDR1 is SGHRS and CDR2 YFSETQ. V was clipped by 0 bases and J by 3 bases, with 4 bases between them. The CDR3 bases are TGCGCCAGCAGCTTGGGGAACTACGAGCAGTACTTC. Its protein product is CASSLGNYEQYF.

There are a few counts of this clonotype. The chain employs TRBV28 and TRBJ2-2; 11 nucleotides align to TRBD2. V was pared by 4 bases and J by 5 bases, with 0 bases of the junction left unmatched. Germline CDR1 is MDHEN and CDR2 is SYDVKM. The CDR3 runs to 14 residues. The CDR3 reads CASSSSGGTGELFF. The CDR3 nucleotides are TGTGCCAGCAGTTCTAGCGGGGGGACCGGGGAGCTGTTTTTT.